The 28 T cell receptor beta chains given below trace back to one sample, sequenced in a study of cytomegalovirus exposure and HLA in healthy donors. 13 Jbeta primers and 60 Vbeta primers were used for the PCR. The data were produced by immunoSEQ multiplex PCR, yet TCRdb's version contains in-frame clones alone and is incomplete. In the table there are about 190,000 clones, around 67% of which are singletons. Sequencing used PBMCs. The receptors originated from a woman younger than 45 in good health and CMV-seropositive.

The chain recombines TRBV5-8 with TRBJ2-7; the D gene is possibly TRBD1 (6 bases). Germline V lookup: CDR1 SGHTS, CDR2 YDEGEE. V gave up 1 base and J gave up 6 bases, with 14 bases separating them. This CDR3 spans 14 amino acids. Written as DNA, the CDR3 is TGTGCCAGCAGCTTGTCCTTTAGGGGGAGCGAGCAGTACTTC. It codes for CASSLSFRGSEQYF.

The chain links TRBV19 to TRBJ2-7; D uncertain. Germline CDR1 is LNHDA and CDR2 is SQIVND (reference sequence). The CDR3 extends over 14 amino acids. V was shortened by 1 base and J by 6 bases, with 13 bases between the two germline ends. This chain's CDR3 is CASSIAGLTLEQYF. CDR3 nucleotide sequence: TGTGCCAGTAGTATAGCTGGCCTTACCCTCGAGCAGTACTTC.

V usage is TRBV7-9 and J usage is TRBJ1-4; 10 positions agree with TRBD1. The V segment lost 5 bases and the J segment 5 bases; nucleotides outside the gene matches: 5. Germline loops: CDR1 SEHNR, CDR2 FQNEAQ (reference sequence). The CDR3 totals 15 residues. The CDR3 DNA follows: TGTGCCAGCAGCCTCCCGGGACAGGGGAATGAAAAACTGTTTTTT. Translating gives CASSLPGQGNEKLFF.

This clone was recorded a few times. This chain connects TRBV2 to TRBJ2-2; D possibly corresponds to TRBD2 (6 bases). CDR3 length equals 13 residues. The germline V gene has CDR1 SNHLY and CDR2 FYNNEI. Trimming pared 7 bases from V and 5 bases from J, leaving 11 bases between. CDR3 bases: TGTGCCAGCACGGGGGAGCGAACCGGGGAGCTGTTTTTT. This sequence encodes CASTGERTGELFF.

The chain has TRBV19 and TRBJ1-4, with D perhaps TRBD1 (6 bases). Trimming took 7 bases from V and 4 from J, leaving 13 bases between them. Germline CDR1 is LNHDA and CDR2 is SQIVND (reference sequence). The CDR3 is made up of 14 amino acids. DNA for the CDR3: TGTGCCAGTAAGGGGGACGAACATAATGAAAAACTGTTTTTT. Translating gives CASKGDEHNEKLFF.

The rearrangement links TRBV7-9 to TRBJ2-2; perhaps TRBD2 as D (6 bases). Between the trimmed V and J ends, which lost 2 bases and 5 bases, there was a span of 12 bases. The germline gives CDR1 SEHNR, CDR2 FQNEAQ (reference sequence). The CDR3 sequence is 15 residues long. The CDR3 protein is CASSLKEGRTGELFF. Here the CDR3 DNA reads TGTGCCAGCAGCTTAAAGGAGGGCCGAACCGGGGAGCTGTTTTTT.

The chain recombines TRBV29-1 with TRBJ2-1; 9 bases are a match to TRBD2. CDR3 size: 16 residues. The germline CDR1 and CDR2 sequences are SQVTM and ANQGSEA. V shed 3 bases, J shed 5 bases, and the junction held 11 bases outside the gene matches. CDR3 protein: CSVEATSGRTNNEQFF. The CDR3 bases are TGCAGCGTTGAGGCGACTAGCGGAAGGACGAACAATGAGCAGTTCTTC.

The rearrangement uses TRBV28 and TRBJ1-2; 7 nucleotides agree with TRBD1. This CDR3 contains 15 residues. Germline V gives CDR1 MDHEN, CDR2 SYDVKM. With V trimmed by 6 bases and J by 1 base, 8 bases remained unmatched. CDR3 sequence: CASSIPRGINYGYTF. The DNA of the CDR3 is TGTGCCAGCAGCATCCCCAGGGGGATTAACTATGGCTACACCTTC.

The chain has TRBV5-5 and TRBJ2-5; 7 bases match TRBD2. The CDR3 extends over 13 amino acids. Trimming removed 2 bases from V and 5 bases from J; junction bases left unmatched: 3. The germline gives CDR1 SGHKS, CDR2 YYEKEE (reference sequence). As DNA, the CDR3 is TGTGCCAGCAGCTTAGCGGGATTGGAGACCCAGTACTTC. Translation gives CASSLAGLETQYF.

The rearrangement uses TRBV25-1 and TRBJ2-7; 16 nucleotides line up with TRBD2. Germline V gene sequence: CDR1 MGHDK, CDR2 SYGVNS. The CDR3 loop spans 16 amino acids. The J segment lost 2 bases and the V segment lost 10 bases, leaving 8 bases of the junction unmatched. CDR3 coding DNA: TGTGCCACCCTCGGGACTAGCGGGAGGGAGGCCTACGAGCAGTACTTC. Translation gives CATLGTSGREAYEQYF.

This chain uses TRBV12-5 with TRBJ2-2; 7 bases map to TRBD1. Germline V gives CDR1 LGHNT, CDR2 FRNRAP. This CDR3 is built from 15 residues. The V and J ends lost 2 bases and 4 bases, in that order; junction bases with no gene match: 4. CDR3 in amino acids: CASGLMTGSTGELFF. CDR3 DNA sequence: TGTGCTAGTGGTTTGATGACAGGGTCCACCGGGGAGCTGTTTTTT.

This chain's CDR3 is CAVRATLGGAGELFF. CDR3 bases: TGTGCCGTCCGGGCCACCCTGGGGGGAGCCGGGGAGCTGTTTTTT. The V and J genes are TRBV6-1 and TRBJ2-2, with D possibly matching TRBD2 (6 bases). Germline CDR1 reads MNHNS; CDR2 reads SASEGT. Trimming took 11 bases from V and 6 from J, leaving 22 bases between them. The CDR3 covers 15 residues.

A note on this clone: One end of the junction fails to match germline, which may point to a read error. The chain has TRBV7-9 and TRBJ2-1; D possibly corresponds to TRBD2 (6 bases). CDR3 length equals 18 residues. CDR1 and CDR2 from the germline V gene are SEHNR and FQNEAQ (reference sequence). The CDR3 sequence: CSSSLPQDSGVSYNEQFF. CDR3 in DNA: TGTTCCAGCAGCTTACCGCAGGATAGCGGCGTCTCCTACAATGAGCAGTTCTTC.

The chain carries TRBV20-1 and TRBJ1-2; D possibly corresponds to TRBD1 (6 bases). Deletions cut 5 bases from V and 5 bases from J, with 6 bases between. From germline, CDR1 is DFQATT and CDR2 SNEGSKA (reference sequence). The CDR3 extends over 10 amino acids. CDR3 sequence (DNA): TGCAGTGCTGGACAGTATGGCTACACCTTC. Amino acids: CSAGQYGYTF.

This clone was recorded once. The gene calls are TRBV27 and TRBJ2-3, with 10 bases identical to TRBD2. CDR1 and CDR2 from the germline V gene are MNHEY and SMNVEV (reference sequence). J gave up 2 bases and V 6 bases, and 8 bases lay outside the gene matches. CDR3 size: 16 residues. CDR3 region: CASSPGLAEFTDTQYF. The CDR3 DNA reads TGTGCCAGCAGCCCCGGACTAGCGGAATTCACAGATACGCAGTATTTT.

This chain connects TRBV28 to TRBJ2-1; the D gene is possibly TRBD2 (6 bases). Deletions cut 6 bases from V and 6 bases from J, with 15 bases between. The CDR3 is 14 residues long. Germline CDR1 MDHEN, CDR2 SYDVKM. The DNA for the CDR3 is TGTGCCAGCAGCACACCTACTAGCTCCAATGAGCAGTTCTTC. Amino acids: CASSTPTSSNEQFF.

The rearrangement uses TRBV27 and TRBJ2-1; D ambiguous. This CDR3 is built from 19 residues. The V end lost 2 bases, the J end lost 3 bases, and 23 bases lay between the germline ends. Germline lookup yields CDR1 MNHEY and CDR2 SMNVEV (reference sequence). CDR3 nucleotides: TGTGCCAGCAGTTTAACCCATCATAGCCCTGAAGTTGGCTACAATGAGCAGTTCTTC. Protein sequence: CASSLTHHSPEVGYNEQFF.

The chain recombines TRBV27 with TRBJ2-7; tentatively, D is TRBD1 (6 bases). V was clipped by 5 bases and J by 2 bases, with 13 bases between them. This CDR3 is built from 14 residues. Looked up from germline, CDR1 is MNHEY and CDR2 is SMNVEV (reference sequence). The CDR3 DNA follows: TGTGCCAGCAGTCCCCGGGACACAACCTACGAGCAGTACTTC. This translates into CASSPRDTTYEQYF.

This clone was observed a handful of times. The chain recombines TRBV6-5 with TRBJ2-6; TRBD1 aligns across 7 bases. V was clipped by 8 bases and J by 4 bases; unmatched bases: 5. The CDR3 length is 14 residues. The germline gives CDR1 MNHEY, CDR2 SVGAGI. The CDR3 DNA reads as TGTGCCAGCGGGGACAGTTCCGGGGCCAACGTCCTGACTTTC. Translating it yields CASGDSSGANVLTF.

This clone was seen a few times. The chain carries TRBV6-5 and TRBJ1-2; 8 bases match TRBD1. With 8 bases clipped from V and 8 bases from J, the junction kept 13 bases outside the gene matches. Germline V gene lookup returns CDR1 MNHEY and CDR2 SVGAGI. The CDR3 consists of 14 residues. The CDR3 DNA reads TGTGCCAGCGTCGCCCGGACAGGGCACTGGGGCTACACCTTC. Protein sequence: CASVARTGHWGYTF.

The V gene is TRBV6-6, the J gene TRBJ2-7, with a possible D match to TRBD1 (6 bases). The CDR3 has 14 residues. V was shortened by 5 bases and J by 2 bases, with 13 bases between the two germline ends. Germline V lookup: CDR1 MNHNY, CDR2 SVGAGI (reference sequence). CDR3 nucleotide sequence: TGTGCCAGCAGTAAAAATGGACAGACCTACGAGCAGTACTTC. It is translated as CASSKNGQTYEQYF.

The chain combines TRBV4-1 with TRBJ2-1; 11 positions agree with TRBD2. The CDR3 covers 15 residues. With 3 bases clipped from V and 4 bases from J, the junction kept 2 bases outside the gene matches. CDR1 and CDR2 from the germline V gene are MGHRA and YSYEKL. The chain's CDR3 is CASSHGLAGYNEQFF. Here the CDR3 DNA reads TGCGCCAGCAGCCACGGACTAGCGGGTTACAATGAGCAGTTCTTC.

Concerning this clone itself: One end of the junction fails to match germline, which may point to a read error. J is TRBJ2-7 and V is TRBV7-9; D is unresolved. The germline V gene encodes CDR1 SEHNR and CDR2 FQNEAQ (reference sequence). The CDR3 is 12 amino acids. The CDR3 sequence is CSSSPPQNEQYF. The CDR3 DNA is TGTTCCAGCAGCCCCCCCCAGAACGAGCAGTACTTC.

The CDR3 loop is CASSYSVHQPQHF. The CDR3 coding sequence is TGTGCCAGCAGTTATTCGGTCCATCAGCCCCAGCATTTT. This chain connects TRBV6-5 to TRBJ1-5; D not resolved. The germline V gene encodes CDR1 MNHEY and CDR2 SVGAGI. This CDR3 has 13 residues. Deletions cut 3 bases from V and 5 bases from J, with 8 bases between.

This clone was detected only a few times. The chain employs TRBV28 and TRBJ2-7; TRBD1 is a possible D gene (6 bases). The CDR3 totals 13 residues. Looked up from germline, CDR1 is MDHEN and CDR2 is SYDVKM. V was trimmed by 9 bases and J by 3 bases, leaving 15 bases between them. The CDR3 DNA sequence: TGTGCCAGTACCGGGGTAGGGGGCTACGAGCAGTACTTC. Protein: CASTGVGGYEQYF.

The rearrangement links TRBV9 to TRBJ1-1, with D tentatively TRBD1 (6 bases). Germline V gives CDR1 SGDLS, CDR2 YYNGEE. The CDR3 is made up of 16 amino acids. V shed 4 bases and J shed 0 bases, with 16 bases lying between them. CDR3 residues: CASSPYYGDMNTEAFF. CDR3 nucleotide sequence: TGTGCCAGCAGCCCCTACTATGGGGACATGAACACTGAAGCTTTCTTT.

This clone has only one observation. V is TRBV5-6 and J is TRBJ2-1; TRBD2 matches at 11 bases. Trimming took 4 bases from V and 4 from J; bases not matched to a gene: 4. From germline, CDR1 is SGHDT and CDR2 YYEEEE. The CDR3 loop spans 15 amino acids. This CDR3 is CASSPGTSGYNEQFF. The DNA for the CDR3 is TGTGCCAGCAGCCCCGGGACTAGCGGTTACAATGAGCAGTTCTTC.

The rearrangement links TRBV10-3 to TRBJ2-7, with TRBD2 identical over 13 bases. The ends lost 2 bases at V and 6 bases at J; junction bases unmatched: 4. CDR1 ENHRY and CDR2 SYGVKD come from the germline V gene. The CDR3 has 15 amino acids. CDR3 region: CAISEGLAGAAEQYF. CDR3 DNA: TGTGCCATCAGTGAGGGACTAGCGGGAGCGGCCGAGCAGTACTTC.